These 25 T cell receptor beta chains came from one sample sequenced in a study of T cell clonality in common variable immunodeficiency. Sequencing used immunoSEQ multiplex PCR; TCRdb keeps in-frame clones, though not all of them. The sample shows about 39,000 clones, none of them appearing just once. Sequencing input: peripheral blood mononuclear cells. The receptors originated from a person aged 18 to 75 in good health.

This clone has ten or more counts. The missing CDR3 end, 3 residues past where the read stops, is filled in from the germline J gene. This chain uses TRBV7-2 with TRBJ2-3; D is uncertain. The V and J ends lost 5 bases and 6 bases respectively, with 12 bases between them. The CDR3 runs 13 residues. CDR1 is SGHTA, CDR2 FQGNSA, per germline. CDR3 DNA, as far as it was read: TGTGCCAGCAGCAGAGGTCCCGGGGATACG. Translation: CASSRGPGDT. The whole CDR3 protein is CASSRGPGDTQYF.

This clone was found many times. The read halts 3 residues ahead of the CDR3 end, with the missing end drawn from the germline J gene. This chain uses TRBV4-1 with TRBJ2-4; maybe TRBD2 (7 bases). Germline CDR1 reads MGHRA; CDR2 reads YSYEKL. This CDR3 spans 17 amino acids. The CDR3 DNA, read in part, is TGCGCCAGCAGCTCCCGGGGGGTGGGCAGGGGCTCAAGGGGT. As protein: CASSSRGVGRGSRG. The whole CDR3 is CASSSRGVGRGSRGQYF.

This clone was counted at least ten times. The CDR3 end falls 3 residues outside the read, so it is completed with the germline J gene. This chain connects TRBV5-1 to TRBJ1-2; D ambiguous. Germline-derived CDR1 and CDR2 are SGHRS and YFSETQ. The V gene lost 2 bases and the J gene lost 0 bases, with 11 bases spanning the gap. This CDR3 has 15 residues. The CDR3 is CASSFWAQANYGYTF. CDR3 bases read: TGCGCCAGCAGCTTCTGGGCGCAAGCTAACTATGGC. The variable domain in full, completed from reference TRBV5-1 and TRBJ1-2, reads KAGVTQTPRYLIKTRGQQVTLSCSPISGHRSVSWYQQTPGQGLQFLFEYFSETQRNKGNFPGRFSGRQFSNSRSEMNVSTLELGDSALYLCASSFWAQANYGYTFGSGTRLTVV.

Worth noting for this clone: Read sequence stops 3 residues before the CDR3 end, and the germline J gene provides the missing end. V usage is TRBV19 and J usage is TRBJ1-1, with a weak D call TRBD1 (5 bases). CDR3 length: 13 residues. Germline CDR1 LNHDA, CDR2 SQIVND (reference sequence). CDR3 sequence: CASRVTGEETAFF. The sequenced CDR3 bases are TGTGCCAGTAGGGTCACAGGAGAAGAGACC.

This clone was detected ten times or more. The CDR3 goes on 3 residues after the read ends, and that part is filled in from the germline J gene. This chain links TRBV6-1 with TRBJ2-7, with TRBD1 matching 10 bases. V dropped 4 bases and J dropped 5; count of bases not matched to a gene: 8. The CDR3 totals 15 residues. Germline V gene sequence: CDR1 MNHNS, CDR2 SASEGT. The covered CDR3 bases are TGTGCCAGCAGTGCTCGGACAGGGGGTCTACACGAG. Translation gives CASSARTGGLHE. The CDR3 in its entirety is CASSARTGGLHEQYF.

In this sample, this clone turned up many times. Sequencing ends 3 residues short of the CDR3 end; the germline J gene provides the rest. This sequence joins TRBV7-9 and TRBJ2-1, with 7 bases identical to TRBD2. Germline V lookup: CDR1 SEHNR, CDR2 FQNEAQ (reference sequence). The CDR3 runs to 14 residues. J lost 8 bases, V lost 5 bases, and 9 bases had no gene match. The CDR3 DNA, read in part, is TGTGCCAGCAGCCCCCAGAGGGGAGGGGATGAG. This gives the protein CASSPQRGGDE. The entire CDR3 protein is CASSPQRGGDEQFF.

By frequency in the sample, this clone is medium-sized (0.01 to 0.1%). The read finishes 3 residues shy of the CDR3 end, and the germline J gene is used to complete it. The rearrangement joins TRBV6-4 to TRBJ2-3, with 12 bases aligning to TRBD2. V lost 4 bases and J lost 4; bases outside the gene matches: 0. The CDR3 extends over 14 amino acids. Germline V CDR1 and CDR2: MRHNA, SNTAGT. The CDR3: CASSGLAGADTQYF. CDR3 DNA, as far as it was read: TGTGCCAGCAGTGGACTAGCGGGAGCAGATACG.

This clone appeared a few times. Read sequence stops 3 residues before the CDR3 end, and the germline J gene provides the missing end. Other nucleotide sequences from this sample produce the same CDR3. The chain recombines TRBV7-6 with TRBJ1-3, with D perhaps TRBD1 (5 bases). V was shortened by 3 bases and J by 2 bases, with 8 bases between the two germline ends. This CDR3 contains 14 residues. CDR1 is SGHVS and CDR2 is FNYEAQ in the germline V gene. The CDR3 protein is CASSLGGTGNTIYF. The part of the CDR3 DNA that was read is TGTGCCAGCAGCTTGGGGGGAACTGGAAACACC. Filled out from reference TRBV7-6 and TRBJ1-3, the complete variable domain reads GAGVSQSPRYKVTKRGQDVALRCDPISGHVSLYWYRQALGQGPEFLTYFNYEAQQDKSGLPNDRFSAERPEGSISTLTIQRTEQRDSAMYRCASSLGGTGNTIYFGEGSWLTVV.

A remark on this clone: From the germline J gene comes the end of the CDR3, since the read stops 3 residues before it. The V call is TRBV2, the J call TRBJ1-5, with TRBD1 as a possible D gene (5 bases). The CDR3 length is 14 residues. Germline CDR1 SNHLY, CDR2 FYNNEI. V lost 5 bases and J lost 6, with 14 bases in between. The CDR3 DNA, read in part, is TGTGCCAGCAGTCGGGGGGAGGTGAGTCAGCCC. This sequence encodes CASSRGEVSQP. The complete CDR3 protein is CASSRGEVSQPQHF. The whole variable domain, filled in from reference TRBV2 and TRBJ1-5, reads EPEVTQTPSHQVTQMGQEVILRCVPISNHLYFYWYRQILGQKVEFLVSFYNNEISEKSEIFDDQFSVERPDGSNFTLKIRSTKLEDSAMYFCASSRGEVSQPQHFGDGTRLSIL.

This clone was seen repeatedly, ten times or more. The read ends 3 residues early relative to the CDR3; the germline J gene fills the gap. The chain uses TRBV20-1 and TRBJ2-5; the D gene is possibly TRBD2 (5 bases). Germline assignment: CDR1 DFQATT and CDR2 SNEGSKA (reference sequence). The V end was cut by 0 bases, the J end by 1 base, with 9 bases between. The CDR3 runs 14 residues. CDR3 DNA, as far as it was read: TGCAGTGCTAGAGAACTAGTAGGCCAAGAGACC. Encoded protein: CSARELVGQET. The full-length CDR3 reads as CSARELVGQETQYF.

This clone was detected many times. The read terminates 3 residues before the CDR3 end, so the remaining end is supplied by the germline J gene. The chain is built from TRBV5-4 and TRBJ1-4; D possibly corresponds to TRBD1 (5 bases). The length of the CDR3 is 15 residues. Per germline, CDR1 SGHNT and CDR2 YYREEE (reference sequence). The CDR3 loop is CASRGDNSGANVLFF. CDR3 bases read: TGTGCCAGCAGGGGAGATAACTCTGGGGCCAACGTA.

This clone came up many times. CDR3 region: CASSFRWTGGKGEQYF. CDR3 bases read: TGTGCCAGCAGTTTTAGGTGGACAGGGGGAAAGGGCGAG. This chain uses TRBV2 with TRBJ2-7; 10 bases line up with TRBD1. The sequence runs out 3 residues before the end of the CDR3; the remainder is reconstructed from the germline J gene. V lost 5 bases and J lost 6; bases outside the gene matches: 13. CDR3 length: 16 residues. Germline CDR1 SNHLY, CDR2 FYNNEI. Together with reference TRBV2 and TRBJ2-7, the CDR3 gives the full variable domain: EPEVTQTPSHQVTQMGQEVILRCVPISNHLYFYWYRQILGQKVEFLVSFYNNEISEKSEIFDDQFSVERPDGSNFTLKIRSTKLEDSAMYFCASSFRWTGGKGEQYFGPGTRLTVT.

This clone showed up many times. The DNA ends 3 residues before the CDR3 does, and the rest of the CDR3 is filled in from the germline J gene. The chain carries TRBV6-1 and TRBJ1-1; 7 nucleotides match TRBD1. J gave up 7 bases and V 4 bases, and 3 bases lay outside the gene matches. Looked up from germline, CDR1 is MNHNS and CDR2 is SASEGT. The CDR3 totals 12 residues. The CDR3: CASSVDRVEAFF. The DNA read from the CDR3 is TGTGCCAGCAGTGTCGACAGGGTTGAA.

This clone was seen at least ten times. The CDR3 end falls 3 residues outside the read, so it is completed with the germline J gene. The chain links TRBV20-1 to TRBJ2-3; D might be TRBD2 (7 bases). The CDR3 length is 13 residues. Germline V gene lookup returns CDR1 DFQATT and CDR2 SNEGSKA (reference sequence). The CDR3 loop is CSAKGGGGETQYF. The CDR3 DNA, read in part, is TGCAGTGCAAAGGGAGGGGGTGGAGAGACG.

Concerning this clone itself: The CDR3 end lies 3 residues beyond the end of the read and is filled in from the germline J gene. The chain has TRBV18 and TRBJ1-2, with TRBD1 matching over 8 bases. This CDR3 has 18 residues. Germline CDR1 is KGHSH and CDR2 is LQKENI. CDR3 bases read: TGTGCCAGCTCACCACCGTGGGCAGGGGGCGTTGGCTACAATGAC. Amino acids: CASSPPWAGGVGYND. The complete CDR3 protein is CASSPPWAGGVGYNDYTF.

This clone was detected many times. The read ends 3 residues before the CDR3 terminus; that terminus is restored from the germline J gene. This chain joins TRBV19 and TRBJ2-1; D possibly corresponds to TRBD2 (6 bases). Germline V gene lookup returns CDR1 LNHDA and CDR2 SQIVND (reference sequence). With 2 bases removed from V and 5 bases from J, the gap between germline ends came to 16 bases. The CDR3 is made up of 16 amino acids. CDR3 DNA (partial): TGTGCCAGTAGTATAAGTGGGCGGGGTTCCCACAATGAG. Its protein is CASSISGRGSHNE. The entire CDR3 is CASSISGRGSHNEQFF. The full variable domain, in which reference TRBV19 and TRBJ2-1 provide the parts outside the CDR3, is DGGITQSPKYLFRKEGQNVTLSCEQNLNHDAMYWYRQDPGQGLRLIYYSQIVNDFQKGDIAEGYSVSREKKESFPLTVTSAQKNPTAFYLCASSISGRGSHNEQFFGPGTRLTVL.

This clone came up many times. The read terminates 3 residues before the CDR3 end, so the remaining end is supplied by the germline J gene. The chain recombines TRBV5-1 with TRBJ2-5; TRBD2 matches 13 bases. The germline V gene encodes CDR1 SGHRS and CDR2 YFSETQ. Losses at the gene ends were 5 bases for V and 7 bases for J; bases not matched to a gene: 8. This CDR3 region has 15 residues. CDR3 amino acids: CASRRTSGGDVTQYF. CDR3 DNA (partial): TGCGCCAGCAGACGGACTAGCGGGGGAGATGTGACC.

The sample holds many counts of this clone. The read halts 3 residues ahead of the CDR3 end, with the missing end drawn from the germline J gene. The chain couples TRBV20-1 to TRBJ2-5, with 9 bases that match TRBD2. The CDR3 totals 14 residues. Losses at the gene ends were 6 bases for V and 5 bases for J; bases not matched to a gene: 10. CDR1 is DFQATT, CDR2 SNEGSKA, per germline (reference sequence). The covered CDR3 bases are TGCAGTGCCCTGACTAGCGGAGGGGCGGAGACC. Amino acid sequence: CSALTSGGAET. The full CDR3 protein reads CSALTSGGAETQYF.

The sample holds many counts of this clone. The CDR3 end falls 3 residues outside the read, so it is completed with the germline J gene. The chain carries TRBV30 and TRBJ2-7; the match to TRBD1 covers 8 bases. V lost 3 bases and J lost 6; bases outside the gene matches: 13. Germline CDR1 reads GTSNPN; CDR2 reads SVGIG (reference sequence). The CDR3 is made up of 15 amino acids. The CDR3 reads CAWRGQDDWGGEQYF. CDR3 DNA (partial): TGTGCCTGGAGGGGACAGGATGATTGGGGCGGCGAG.

This clone was counted a few times. The read halts 3 residues ahead of the CDR3 end, with the missing end drawn from the germline J gene. V is TRBV6-1 and J is TRBJ1-2; D remains unclear. The CDR3 consists of 16 residues. The germline V gene encodes CDR1 MNHNS and CDR2 SASEGT. The CDR3 sequence: CASSALSGSGVTDYTF. The CDR3 DNA, read in part, is TGTGCCAGCAGTGCACTTAGCGGATCCGGGGTTACTGAC.

This clone was recorded at least ten times. The read is 3 residues too short to cover the CDR3 end, so that end is filled in from the germline J gene. The J gene is TRBJ1-6, the V gene TRBV20-1; D remains unclear. The V and J ends lost 4 bases and 3 bases respectively, with 10 bases between them. Germline CDR1 is DFQATT and CDR2 is SNEGSKA (reference sequence). The CDR3 is 14 amino acids. The CDR3 region is CSATTGDYNSPLHF. CDR3 DNA (partial): TGCAGTGCTACCACCGGGGACTATAATTCACCC.

Many counts were recorded for this clone. The junction departs from the called germline gene at one end, perhaps through a read error. The missing CDR3 end, 3 residues past where the read stops, is filled in from the germline J gene. This chain links TRBV5-4 with TRBJ1-1; tentatively, D is TRBD1 (5 bases). This CDR3 spans 15 amino acids. Germline CDR1 SGHNT, CDR2 YYREEE (reference sequence). The CDR3: CASGFRQPMNTEAFF. The sequenced part of the CDR3 DNA is TGTGCCAGCGGCTTTCGACAGCCCATGAACACTGAA.

This clone turned up a few times. From the germline J gene comes the end of the CDR3, since the read stops 3 residues before it. The rearrangement links TRBV7-9 to TRBJ2-1; D is possibly TRBD1 (6 bases). V was clipped by 1 base and J by 3 bases, with 10 bases between them. Per germline, CDR1 SEHNR and CDR2 FQNEAQ (reference sequence). The CDR3 runs 15 residues. CDR3 DNA (partial): TGTGCCAGCAGCTTAGGGGCAGGGGTCTACAATGAG. Translation: CASSLGAGVYNE. The full CDR3 is CASSLGAGVYNEQFF.

This clone was seen repeatedly, ten times or more. The read gets to within 3 residues of the CDR3 end, and the germline J gene fills in the rest. The chain has TRBV7-9 and TRBJ2-2; D unresolved. The V end was cut by 5 bases, the J end by 8 bases, with 12 bases between. CDR3 size: 13 residues. From germline, CDR1 is SEHNR and CDR2 FQNEAQ (reference sequence). CDR3 sequence reads: CASSKSSVGELFF. The sequenced part of the CDR3 DNA is TGTGCCAGCAGCAAATCTTCCGTTGGGGAG. Complete variable domain (other parts from reference TRBV7-9 and TRBJ2-2): DTGVSQNPRHKITKRGQNVTFRCDPISEHNRLYWYRQTLGQGPEFLTYFQNEAQLEKSRLLSDRFSAERPKGSFSTLEIQRTEQGDSAMYLCASSKSSVGELFFGEGSRLTVL.

This clone was recorded many times. The CDR3 end is not reached by the read, which stops 3 residues before it; the germline J gene fills it in. The rearrangement links TRBV5-4 to TRBJ2-7, with a tentative D call TRBD1 (5 bases). The CDR3 runs 14 residues. The V gene lost 9 bases and the J gene lost 0 bases, with 16 bases spanning the gap. Germline CDR1 SGHNT, CDR2 YYREEE (reference sequence). The sequenced part of the CDR3 DNA is TGTGCCACCAGAGCACAGGCCAGCTCCTACGAG. The encoded protein is CATRAQASSYE. The full CDR3 protein reads CATRAQASSYEQYF.